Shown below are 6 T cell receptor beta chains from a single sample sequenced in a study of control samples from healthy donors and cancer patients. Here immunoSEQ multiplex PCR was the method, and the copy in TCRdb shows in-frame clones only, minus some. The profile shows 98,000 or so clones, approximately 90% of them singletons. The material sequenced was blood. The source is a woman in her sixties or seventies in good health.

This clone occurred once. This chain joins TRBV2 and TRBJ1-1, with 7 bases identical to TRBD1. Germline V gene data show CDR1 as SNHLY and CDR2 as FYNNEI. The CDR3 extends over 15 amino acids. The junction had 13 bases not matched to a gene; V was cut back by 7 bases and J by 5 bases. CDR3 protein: CASIPRAGGWTEAFF. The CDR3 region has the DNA TGTGCCAGCATCCCACGCGCAGGGGGGTGGACTGAAGCTTTCTTT.

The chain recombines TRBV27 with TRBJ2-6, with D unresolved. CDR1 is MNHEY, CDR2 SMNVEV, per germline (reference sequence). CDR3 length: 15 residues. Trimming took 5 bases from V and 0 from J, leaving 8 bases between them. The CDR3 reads CASSPPSSGANVLTF. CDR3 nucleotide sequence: TGTGCCAGCAGTCCCCCCAGCTCTGGGGCCAACGTCCTGACTTTC.

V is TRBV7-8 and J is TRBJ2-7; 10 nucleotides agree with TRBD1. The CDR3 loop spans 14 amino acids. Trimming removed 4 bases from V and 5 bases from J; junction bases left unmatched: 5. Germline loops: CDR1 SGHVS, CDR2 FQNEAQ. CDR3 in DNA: TGTGCCAGCAGCTCGGGACAGGGGTACGACGAGCAGTACTTC. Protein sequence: CASSSGQGYDEQYF.

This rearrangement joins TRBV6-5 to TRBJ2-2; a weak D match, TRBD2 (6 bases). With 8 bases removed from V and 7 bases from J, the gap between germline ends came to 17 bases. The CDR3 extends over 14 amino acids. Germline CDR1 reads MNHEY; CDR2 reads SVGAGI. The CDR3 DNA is TGTGCCAGCTCCATGACTAGAAATGGCGGGGAGCTGTTTTTT. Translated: CASSMTRNGGELFF.

The CDR3, as DNA: TGTGCCAGCAGCGTAGAGGCCAGGCCCGGGGAGCTGTTTTTT. Its translation is CASSVEARPGELFF. The rearrangement uses TRBV9 and TRBJ2-2, with D hard to call. This CDR3 has 14 amino acids. Trimming cost V 0 bases and J 6 bases, with 9 bases left between them. The germline CDR1 and CDR2 sequences are SGDLS and YYNGEE. Full variable domain (rest looked up from reference TRBV9 and TRBJ2-2): DSGVTQTPKHLITATGQRVTLRCSPRSGDLSVYWYQQSLDQGLQFLIQYYNGEERAKGNILERFSAQQFPDLHSELNLSSLELGDSALYFCASSVEARPGELFFGEGSRLTVL.

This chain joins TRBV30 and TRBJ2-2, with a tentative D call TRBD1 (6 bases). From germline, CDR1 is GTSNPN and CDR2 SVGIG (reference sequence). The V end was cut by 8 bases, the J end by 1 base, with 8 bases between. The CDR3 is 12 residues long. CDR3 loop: CARGQNTGELFF. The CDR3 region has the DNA TGTGCCAGGGGACAGAACACCGGGGAGCTGTTTTTT.